This T cell receptor (beta chain) was identified during a study of blood T cell repertoires in COVID-19. Clones were sequenced by immunoSEQ multiplex PCR, and TCRdb holds only the in-frame ones, with some missing. This sample has approximately 120,000 clones, with less than 90% found just once. Germline-derived CDR1 and CDR2 are SGDLS and YYNGEE. The CDR3 has 14 amino acids. Germline trimming cut 3 bases from V and 5 bases from J; bases unmatched to any gene: 7. The chain is built from TRBV9 and TRBJ2-5, with 7 positions matching TRBD1. The clonotype comes from a man aged 80 or over with active or convalescent COVID-19. The sequenced sample consisted of peripheral blood. The CDR3 DNA follows: TGTGCCAGCAGCGCCATGACAGGGTTGGAGACCCAGTACTTC. Translated: CASSAMTGLETQYF.